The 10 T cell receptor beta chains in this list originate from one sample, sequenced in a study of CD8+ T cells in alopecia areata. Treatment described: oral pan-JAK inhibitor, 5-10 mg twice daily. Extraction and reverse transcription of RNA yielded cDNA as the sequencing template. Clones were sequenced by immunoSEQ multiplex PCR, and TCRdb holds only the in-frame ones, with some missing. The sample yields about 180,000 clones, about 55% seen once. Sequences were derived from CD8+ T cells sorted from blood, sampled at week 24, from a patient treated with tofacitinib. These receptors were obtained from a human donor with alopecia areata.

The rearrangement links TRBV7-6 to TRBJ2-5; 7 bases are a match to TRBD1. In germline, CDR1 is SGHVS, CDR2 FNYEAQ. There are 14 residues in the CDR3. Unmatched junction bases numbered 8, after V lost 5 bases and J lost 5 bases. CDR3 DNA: TGTGCCAGCAGCCACGACAGGGCCTGGGAGACCCAGTACTTC. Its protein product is CASSHDRAWETQYF.

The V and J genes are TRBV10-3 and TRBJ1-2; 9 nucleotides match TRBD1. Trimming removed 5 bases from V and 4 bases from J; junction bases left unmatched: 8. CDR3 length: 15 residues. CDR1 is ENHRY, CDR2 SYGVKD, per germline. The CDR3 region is CAISQDRGFSYGYTF. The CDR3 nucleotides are TGTGCCATCAGTCAGGACAGGGGATTTTCCTATGGCTACACCTTC.

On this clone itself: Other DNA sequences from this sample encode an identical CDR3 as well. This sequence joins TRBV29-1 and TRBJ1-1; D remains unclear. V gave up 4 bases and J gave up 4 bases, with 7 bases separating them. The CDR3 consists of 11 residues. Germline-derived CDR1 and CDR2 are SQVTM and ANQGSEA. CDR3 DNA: TGCAGCGTTGTAGGAGGCACTGAAGCTTTCTTT. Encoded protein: CSVVGGTEAFF.

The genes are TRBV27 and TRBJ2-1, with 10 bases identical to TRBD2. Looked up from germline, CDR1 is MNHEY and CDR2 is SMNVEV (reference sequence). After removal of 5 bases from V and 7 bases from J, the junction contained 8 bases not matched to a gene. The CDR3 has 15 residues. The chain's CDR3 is CASSQLAGVLNEQFF. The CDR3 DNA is TGTGCCAGCAGTCAGCTAGCGGGGGTTTTGAATGAGCAGTTCTTC.

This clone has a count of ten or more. The CDR3 nucleotides are TGTGCCAGCAGCGGGACTAGCGGGGGCAATGAGCAGTTCTTC. This translates into CASSGTSGGNEQFF. The J gene is TRBJ2-1, the V gene TRBV9, with 13 bases that match TRBD2. The CDR3 sequence is 14 residues long. Trimming took 3 bases from V and 6 from J; bases not matched to a gene: 0. From germline, CDR1 is SGDLS and CDR2 YYNGEE.

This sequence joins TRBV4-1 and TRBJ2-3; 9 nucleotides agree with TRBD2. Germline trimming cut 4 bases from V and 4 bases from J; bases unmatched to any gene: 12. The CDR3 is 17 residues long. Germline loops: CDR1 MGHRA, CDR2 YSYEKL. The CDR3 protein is CASSLSGGSNPADTQYF. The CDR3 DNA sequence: TGCGCCAGCAGCCTTAGCGGGGGCTCAAACCCCGCAGATACGCAGTATTTT.

The CDR3 DNA reads as TGTGCCAGCAGTCCACAGGGGGCGGTCGGGGAGCTGTTTTTT. Translation gives CASSPQGAVGELFF. The chain is built from TRBV25-1 and TRBJ2-2, with TRBD1 identical over 9 bases. This CDR3 spans 14 amino acids. The trim removed 5 bases at V and 7 bases at J, leaving 5 bases unmatched. From germline, CDR1 is MGHDK and CDR2 SYGVNS. The whole variable domain, remainder taken from reference TRBV25-1 and TRBJ2-2, is EADIYQTPRYLVIGTGKKITLECSQTMGHDKMYWYQQDPGMELHLIHYSYGVNSTEKGDLSSESTVSRIRTEHFPLTLESARPSHTSQYLCASSPQGAVGELFFGEGSRLTVL.

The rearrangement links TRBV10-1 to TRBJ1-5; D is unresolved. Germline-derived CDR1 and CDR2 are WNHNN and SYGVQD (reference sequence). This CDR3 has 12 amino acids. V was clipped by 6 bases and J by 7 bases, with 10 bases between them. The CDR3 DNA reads TGCGCCAGCAGCAAGGACGGACAGCCCCAGCATTTT. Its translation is CASSKDGQPQHF.

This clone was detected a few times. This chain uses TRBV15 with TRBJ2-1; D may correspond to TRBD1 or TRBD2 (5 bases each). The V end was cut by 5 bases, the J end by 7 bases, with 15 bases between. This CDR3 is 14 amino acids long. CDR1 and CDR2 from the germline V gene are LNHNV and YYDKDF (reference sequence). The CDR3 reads CATSPGQGSNEQFF. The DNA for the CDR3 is TGTGCCACCAGCCCGGGGCAGGGTTCGAATGAGCAGTTCTTC.

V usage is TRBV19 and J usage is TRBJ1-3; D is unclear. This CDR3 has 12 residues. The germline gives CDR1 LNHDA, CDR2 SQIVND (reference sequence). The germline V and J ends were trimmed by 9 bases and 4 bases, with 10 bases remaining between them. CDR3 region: CASSPSGNTIYF. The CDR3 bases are TGTGCCAGCAGTCCCTCAGGAAACACCATATATTTT.